Detailed here is one T cell receptor (beta chain). The entry originates in a study of control samples from healthy donors and cancer patients. The assay was immunoSEQ multiplex PCR, and TCRdb's table has in-frame clones only and misses some. Of approximately 70,000 clones in the sample, about nine tenths were seen once. The V end was cut by 2 bases, the J end by 4 bases, with 11 bases between. The CDR3 length is 14 residues. Germline V gene lookup returns CDR1 SNHLY and CDR2 FYNNEI. The rearrangement links TRBV2 to TRBJ1-2; D uncertain. The sample consisted of PBMCs. The receptor comes from a man in his 60s with colorectal cancer. This chain's CDR3 is CASSEQSGFYGYTF. In DNA, the CDR3 is TGTGCCAGCAGTGAACAGTCAGGCTTCTATGGCTACACCTTC.